The 30 T cell receptor beta chains listed next were all sequenced from one sample in a study of human T cells and chemical hapten exposure. TCRdb redid the calling of the RACE reads with MiXCR, one entry per CDR3 protein. The repertoire has tens of thousands of distinct CDR3 sequences, about 10% of them found once; the top ten carry approximately 1.6%. Time point defined: patch test 2, 6 weeks after DPC sensitization. Sample treatment: therapeutic diphenylcyclopropenone sensitization with weekly scalp DPC. Specimen: whole blood, collected in connection with sensitization to the hapten diphenylcyclopropenone (DPC). Source of these receptors: a woman aged 50 to 60 with alopecia areata. Some clones in this sample may be carry-over from other donors' samples.

This clonotype was counted a few times. V gene TRBV7-9 combines with J gene TRBJ2-4; D is undetermined. Germline-derived CDR1 and CDR2 are SEHNR and FQNEAQ (reference sequence). CDR3 size: 15 residues. Trimming removed 1 base at V and 1 base at J, with 8 bases between. The CDR3, as DNA: TGTGCCAGCAGCTTAGGAGACTCTGCCAAAAACATTCAGTACTTC. It encodes CASSLGDSAKNIQYF.

This clonotype came up a few times. The J gene is TRBJ1-5, the V gene TRBV6-6; D gene uncertain. Germline CDR1 reads MNHNY; CDR2 reads SVGAGI (reference sequence). CDR3 size: 13 residues. V was cut by 6 bases and J by 6 bases, with 12 bases left in between. The CDR3 reads CASSRDRSQPQHF. DNA for the CDR3: TGTGCCAGCAGCCGCGATCGGTCTCAGCCCCAGCATTTT.

This clonotype was counted many times. The CDR3 DNA follows: TGCAGCGTTGGTCTTCAAGAGACCCAGTACTTC. Translating gives CSVGLQETQYF. V usage is TRBV29-1 and J usage is TRBJ2-5; D is undetermined. CDR3 size: 11 residues. V shed 4 bases and J shed 2 bases, with 5 bases lying between them. Germline V lookup: CDR1 SQVTM, CDR2 ANQGSEA.

This clonotype was seen at least ten times. One junction end does not reproduce the germline sequence, and a read error may be involved. This chain joins TRBV3-1 and TRBJ2-5; 8 positions agree with TRBD2. The germline gives CDR1 LGHDT, CDR2 YNNKEL (reference sequence). The CDR3 contains 12 residues. The CDR3 loop is CASSQDGTSTHF. The DNA for the CDR3 is TGTGCCAGCAGCCAAGACGGGACTAGTACGCACTTC.

A few counts support this clonotype. The CDR3 reads CASIRGGAATGELFF. The CDR3, as DNA: TGTGCCAGCATCCGAGGGGGGGCAGCCACCGGGGAGCTGTTTTTT. The chain employs TRBV7-9 and TRBJ2-2; D is perhaps TRBD2 (7 bases). Looked up from germline, CDR1 is SEHNR and CDR2 is FQNEAQ (reference sequence). This CDR3 comprises 15 residues. Trimming cost V 7 bases and J 4 bases, with 16 bases left between them.

In its sample, this clonotype was seen many times. V gene TRBV7-9 combines with J gene TRBJ2-5; D is ambiguous. V was clipped by 1 base and J by 4 bases, with 16 bases between them. The V gene's germline CDR1 is SEHNR and CDR2 FQNEAQ (reference sequence). This CDR3 region has 16 residues. The CDR3 protein is CASSLVSGSTRETQYF. CDR3 nucleotides: TGTGCCAGCAGCTTAGTGAGTGGTTCTACGAGAGAGACCCAGTACTTC.

This clonotype was counted a few times. This chain uses TRBV6-2 or TRBV6-3 with TRBJ2-7; the D call may be TRBD1 or TRBD2 (8 bases each). Trimming took off 7 bases at V and 6 bases at J, with 22 bases between the two ends. Germline CDR1 MNHEY, CDR2 SVGEGT. The CDR3 covers 15 residues. CDR3 amino acids: CASIGGDRLSGEQYF. The CDR3 DNA reads as TGTGCCAGCATCGGGGGGGACAGGCTATCAGGCGAGCAGTACTTC.

At least ten counts were recorded for this clonotype. The J gene is TRBJ1-1, the V gene TRBV6-2 or TRBV6-3; possible D gene TRBD1, 6 bases. The CDR3 is 14 amino acids. The V gene lost 6 bases and the J gene lost 3 bases, with 14 bases spanning the gap. From germline, CDR1 is MNHEY and CDR2 SVGEGT. DNA of the CDR3: TGTGCCAGCAGAGAGGCTACAGGGTACACTGAAGCTTTCTTT. Protein product: CASREATGYTEAFF.

The V gene is TRBV20-1, the J gene TRBJ2-7; 10 bases are shared with TRBD2. Germline V lookup: CDR1 DFQATT, CDR2 SNEGSKA (reference sequence). V shed 6 bases, J shed 2 bases, and the junction held 4 bases outside the gene matches. The CDR3 contains 13 residues. CDR3 DNA sequence: TGCAGTGCAGGGACTAGCGCTACCTACGAGCAGTACTTC. Its protein is CSAGTSATYEQYF.

This clonotype was seen a few times. The rearrangement links TRBV11-2 to TRBJ2-3, with 14 bases identical to TRBD2. Losses at the gene ends were 3 bases for V and 9 bases for J; bases not matched to a gene: 5. The V gene's germline CDR1 is SGHAT and CDR2 FQNNGV. This CDR3 comprises 15 residues. The CDR3, as DNA: TGTGCCAGCAGCTTGGGGACTAGCGGGGGAGGCACGCAGTATTTT. This gives the protein CASSLGTSGGGTQYF.

This chain joins TRBV10-1 and TRBJ1-1; TRBD1 is a possible D gene (6 bases). The CDR3 is 13 amino acids. Germline V gives CDR1 WNHNN, CDR2 SYGVQD (reference sequence). Trimming cost V 6 bases and J 3 bases, with 11 bases left between them. The CDR3 DNA is TGCGCCAGCAGCTGGACAGAGCACACTGAAGCTTTCTTT. Amino acid sequence: CASSWTEHTEAFF.

The chain recombines TRBV5-5 with TRBJ1-1, with TRBD1 matching over 7 bases. V gave up 0 bases and J gave up 6 bases; unmatched junction bases: 8. Germline CDR1 reads SGHKS; CDR2 reads YYEKEE (reference sequence). This CDR3 comprises 15 residues. The CDR3 bases are TGTGCCAGCAGCTTGGGCGGGACAGTGCCCCCTGAAGCTTTCTTT. Amino acids: CASSLGGTVPPEAFF.

The V and J genes are TRBV6-1 and TRBJ2-3; 12 bases line up with TRBD2. V was pared by 10 bases and J by 4 bases, with 6 bases of the junction left unmatched. Germline V gene lookup returns CDR1 MNHNS and CDR2 SASEGT. This CDR3 spans 14 amino acids. In nucleotides, the CDR3 is TGTGCCACACTAGCGGGGGGATACCCAGATACGCAGTATTTT. It yields the protein CATLAGGYPDTQYF.

This clonotype occurred many times. V gene TRBV5-4 combines with J gene TRBJ2-1; D possibly corresponds to TRBD2 (6 bases). The germline V gene has CDR1 SGHNT and CDR2 YYREEE (reference sequence). Between the trimmed V and J ends, which lost 2 bases and 0 bases, there was a span of 9 bases. The CDR3 contains 15 residues. This CDR3 is CASSLPGSSYNEQFF. CDR3 sequence (DNA): TGTGCCAGCAGCTTACCCGGGAGCTCCTACAATGAGCAGTTCTTC.

V gene TRBV20-1 combines with J gene TRBJ2-5, with D possibly TRBD1 on 6 matching bases. The ends were cut back, 5 bases at V and 13 bases at J, with 14 bases in the middle. This CDR3 is 10 amino acids long. CDR1 is DFQATT and CDR2 is SNEGSKA in the germline V gene (reference sequence). CDR3 sequence (DNA): TGCAGTGCTTCCGGGACACCTGCGTACTTC. The encoded protein is CSASGTPAYF.

This clonotype was observed a few times. The CDR3 sequence is CASSLALNQAYTF. CDR3 bases: TGTGCCAGCAGCTTAGCGCTGAACCAGGCCTACACCTTC. The chain is built from TRBV7-6 and TRBJ1-2; D is unresolved. Trimming left V 0 bases short and J 10 bases short, with 12 bases between. Germline V lookup: CDR1 SGHVS, CDR2 FNYEAQ. The CDR3 contains 13 residues.

The chain recombines TRBV18 with TRBJ2-3; D remains ambiguous. Germline V gives CDR1 KGHSH, CDR2 LQKENI. The CDR3 has 11 amino acids. With 6 bases removed from V and 6 bases from J, the gap between germline ends came to 7 bases. The CDR3 nucleotides read TGTGCCAGCTCGCCAGTGGATACGCAGTATTTT. This sequence encodes CASSPVDTQYF.

This clonotype was detected only a few times. CDR3 nucleotide sequence: TGTGCCAGCCAAAAGCGAGTGGGCCCTATTAGCACAGATACGCAGTATTTT. This sequence encodes CASQKRVGPISTDTQYF. This chain uses TRBV7-9 with TRBJ2-3; D remains unclear. The V and J ends lost 8 bases and 0 bases respectively, with 21 bases between them. The germline gives CDR1 SEHNR, CDR2 FQNEAQ (reference sequence). The CDR3 is made up of 17 amino acids.

The rearrangement links TRBV29-1 to TRBJ2-1; 7 positions match TRBD2. Losses at the gene ends were 7 bases for V and 2 bases for J; bases not matched to a gene: 8. Germline CDR1 and CDR2: SQVTM and ANQGSEA. The CDR3 totals 14 residues. CDR3 bases: TGCAGCGGTGGCTGGACTAGGGCCTACAATGAGCAGTTCTTC. Protein sequence: CSGGWTRAYNEQFF.

This clonotype has only a few counts. This rearrangement joins TRBV3-1 to TRBJ1-6; TRBD1 agrees at 7 bases. The V and J ends lost 1 base and 9 bases, in that order; junction bases with no gene match: 9. The germline V gene encodes CDR1 LGHDT and CDR2 YNNKEL (reference sequence). The CDR3 totals 16 residues. The CDR3 protein is CASSQARGQAVSPLHF. DNA of the CDR3: TGTGCCAGCAGCCAAGCGAGGGGGCAGGCGGTTTCACCCCTCCACTTT.

The rearrangement links TRBV6-6 to TRBJ1-4; tentatively, D is TRBD1 (5 bases). Germline-derived CDR1 and CDR2 are MNHNY and SVGAGI (reference sequence). This CDR3 has 14 amino acids. V lost 4 bases and J lost 5, with 11 bases in between. The CDR3 reads CASSSHGDNEKLFF. In DNA, the CDR3 is TGTGCCAGCAGTTCCCATGGGGACAATGAAAAACTGTTTTTT.

This clonotype was seen only a few times. The chain uses TRBV7-9 and TRBJ1-2; 9 nucleotides align to TRBD1. The CDR3 consists of 13 residues. Germline V gene data show CDR1 as SEHNR and CDR2 as FQNEAQ (reference sequence). V shed 5 bases, J shed 3 bases, and the junction held 1 base outside the gene matches. For the CDR3, the DNA is TGTGCCAGCAGCGGGGACAGGGACTATGGCTACACCTTC. This sequence encodes CASSGDRDYGYTF.

The gene calls are TRBV3-1 and TRBJ2-7; 11 bases match TRBD2. The CDR3 has 16 residues. V lost 4 bases to trimming and J lost 2 bases; unmatched junction nucleotides: 7. Germline CDR1 reads LGHDT; CDR2 reads YNNKEL (reference sequence). CDR3 region: CASSPSGTSGAYEQYF. The DNA for the CDR3 is TGTGCCAGCAGCCCCTCCGGGACTAGCGGTGCCTACGAGCAGTACTTC.

The gene calls are TRBV10-2 and TRBJ2-5; D is perhaps TRBD1 (6 bases). There are 13 residues in the CDR3. The germline V gene encodes CDR1 WSHSY and CDR2 SAAADI. V was clipped by 5 bases and J by 3 bases, with 10 bases between them. In DNA form, the CDR3 reads TGCGCCAGCAGTTCTAGGGGGAAAGAGACCCAGTACTTC. Amino acids: CASSSRGKETQYF.

This clonotype has just a few counts. The genes are TRBV7-9 and TRBJ2-1; D might be TRBD1 (6 bases). Deletions cut 2 bases from V and 8 bases from J, with 19 bases between. Germline lookup yields CDR1 SEHNR and CDR2 FQNEAQ (reference sequence). This CDR3 is built from 16 residues. CDR3 region: CASSLQVTGRADEQFF. In DNA form, the CDR3 reads TGTGCCAGCAGCTTACAGGTTACAGGGCGGGCGGATGAGCAGTTCTTC.

This clonotype was counted at least ten times. V and J are TRBV5-6 and TRBJ1-4; D not certain. Germline loops: CDR1 SGHDT, CDR2 YYEEEE. This CDR3 region has 19 residues. The V end was cut by 3 bases, the J end by 8 bases, with 29 bases between. CDR3 sequence: CASSYRSEGIKAYKEKLFF. In DNA, the CDR3 is TGTGCCAGCAGCTACCGGTCGGAGGGTATAAAGGCGTATAAGGAAAAACTGTTTTTT.

V usage is TRBV9 and J usage is TRBJ1-5; D might be TRBD1 (5 bases). The germline gives CDR1 SGDLS, CDR2 YYNGEE. The CDR3 length is 14 residues. The ends were cut back, 4 bases at V and 5 bases at J, with 13 bases in the middle. The CDR3 is CASSLWSGDQPQHF. In DNA, the CDR3 is TGTGCCAGCAGCCTCTGGTCGGGGGATCAGCCCCAGCATTTT.

This clonotype was recorded a few times. The genes are TRBV6-5 and TRBJ1-5; 9 bases match TRBD1. The V and J ends lost 5 bases and 4 bases, in that order; junction bases with no gene match: 3. Germline CDR1 reads MNHEY; CDR2 reads SVGAGI. This CDR3 contains 14 residues. Written as DNA, the CDR3 is TGTGCCAGCAGTGCTGGGACAGGGAATCAGCCCCAGCATTTT. It codes for CASSAGTGNQPQHF.

Comments on this clonotype: A single base separates this from a much larger clone, so it may be a read error. The final CDR3 position lacks the conserved phenylalanine or tryptophan, pointing to a likely read error. The chain combines TRBV28 with TRBJ2-7; D unresolved. With 5 bases removed from V and 0 bases from J, the gap between germline ends came to 11 bases. Germline V gene lookup returns CDR1 MDHEN and CDR2 SYDVKM. CDR3 size: 14 residues. DNA of the CDR3: TGTGCCAGCAGTCTCGTAGCACCCTCCTACGAGCAGTACATC. This sequence encodes CASSLVAPSYEQYI.

This clonotype was observed once. This chain links TRBV5-4 with TRBJ1-2; D is unresolved. There are 16 residues in the CDR3. CDR1 SGHNT and CDR2 YYREEE come from the germline V gene (reference sequence). Trimming cost V 5 bases and J 5 bases, with 22 bases left between them. In nucleotides, the CDR3 is TGTGCCAGCAGGGTAAACCGGGCACTCCCTGTATATGGCTACACCTTC. This encodes CASRVNRALPVYGYTF. Variable domain in full (rest from reference TRBV5-4 and TRBJ1-2): ETGVTQSPTHLIKTRGQQVTLRCSSQSGHNTVSWYQQALGQGPQFIFQYYREEENGRGNFPPRFSGLQFPNYSSELNVNALELDDSALYLCASRVNRALPVYGYTFGSGTRLTVV.